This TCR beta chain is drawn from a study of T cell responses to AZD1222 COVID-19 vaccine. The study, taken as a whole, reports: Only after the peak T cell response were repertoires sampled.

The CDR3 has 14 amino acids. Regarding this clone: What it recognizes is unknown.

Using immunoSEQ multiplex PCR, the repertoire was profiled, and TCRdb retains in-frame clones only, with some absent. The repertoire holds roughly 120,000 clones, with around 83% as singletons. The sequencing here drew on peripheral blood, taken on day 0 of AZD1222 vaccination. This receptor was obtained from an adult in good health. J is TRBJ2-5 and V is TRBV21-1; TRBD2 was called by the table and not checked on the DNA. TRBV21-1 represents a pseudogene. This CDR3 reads CASSKARAQETQYF. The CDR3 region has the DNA TGTGCCAGCAGCAAAGCCCGCGCCCAAGAGACCCAGTACTTC.